This T cell receptor beta chain was sequenced for a study of cytomegalovirus exposure and HLA in healthy donors. Findings and limits, study-wide: It was confirmed in vitro that a few of the CMV-associated chains were specific for CMV antigens. According to a subsequent analysis, TCR clusters identified in the first cohort showed a tendency to co-occur across the 110 or so validation repertoires.

Sequencing used immunoSEQ multiplex PCR; TCRdb keeps in-frame clones, though not all of them. The table has 300,000 to 400,000 clones, 80% to 90% seen once. The donors were in the roughly 130-subject validation cohort, distinct from the roughly 700-subject first cohort. Germline V gene lookup returns CDR1 LNHDA and CDR2 SQIVND (reference sequence). CDR3 size: 15 residues. Trimming took off 3 bases at V and 0 bases at J, with 11 bases between the two ends. A word on this clone: What it binds is not known.

The sequence came from a woman aged 18 to 35 in good health and CMV-seronegative. The chain joins TRBV19 to TRBJ1-1; perhaps TRBD1 as D (5 bases). Sequenced material: PBMCs. CDR3 in DNA: TGTGCCAGTAGTATGACAGTCTATTTGAACACTGAAGCTTTCTTT. As protein: CASSMTVYLNTEAFF.